A selection of T cell receptor beta chains follows, all from one sample in a study of blood T cell repertoires in COVID-19. Produced via immunoSEQ multiplex PCR; TCRdb's table is partial and in-frame only. The data contain hundreds of thousands of clones, around 89% of them singletons. Sequencing was carried out using peripheral blood. Source of these receptors: a woman aged 55-69 years with acute or convalescent COVID-19. CDR3s include the opening cysteine and the closing phenylalanine or tryptophan. D genes are given only for firm matches. Size values are once, few and many counts, or a class for expanded clones, and some rows have none.

J: TRBJ1-2; size: once; V: TRBV5-6; D: NA; DNA: TGTGCCAGCAGCCCCCCCAGGGTAGAGCTCCATGTTGGCTACACCTTC; CDR3: CASSPPRVELHVGYTF
J: TRBJ1-2; size: NA; V: TRBV2; D: NA; DNA: TGTGCCAGCGCTGACTACTATGGCTACACCTTC; CDR3: CASADYYGYTF
J: TRBJ1-3; size: NA; V: TRBV27; D: NA; DNA: TGTGCCAGCAGTAGGGGCGGCAGCTCTGGAAACACCATATATTTT; CDR3: CASSRGGSSGNTIYF
J: TRBJ2-2; size: NA; V: TRBV11-3; D: NA; DNA: TGTGCCAGCAGCCAGATGTGGGGGGAGAACACCGGGGAGCTGTTTTTT; CDR3: CASSQMWGENTGELFF
J: TRBJ2-7; size: NA; V: TRBV5-4; D: TRBD2; DNA: TGTGCCAGCAGCTTGGCCGGTGCGGGGGGTTTCTCCTACGAGCAGTACTTC; CDR3: CASSLAGAGGFSYEQYF
J: TRBJ1-2; size: few; V: TRBV5-6; D: NA; DNA: TGTGCCAGCAGCTTGTGGCAGGGCAATAACTATGGCTACACCTTC; CDR3: CASSLWQGNNYGYTF
J: TRBJ2-7; size: NA; V: TRBV6-5; D: TRBD1; DNA: TGTGCCAGCAGAACAGGGGTCGACGAGCAGTACTTC; CDR3: CASRTGVDEQYF
J: TRBJ1-4; size: once; V: TRBV28; D: TRBD1; DNA: TGTGCCAGCAGTTCACGGACAGGGTGGGTCGAAAAACTGTTTTTT; CDR3: CASSSRTGWVEKLFF
J: TRBJ2-1; size: NA; V: TRBV19; D: TRBD2; DNA: TGTGCCAGTTTCGGGACTAGATACAATGAGCAGTTCTTC; CDR3: CASFGTRYNEQFF
J: TRBJ2-2; size: NA; V: TRBV7-3; D: TRBD1; DNA: TGTGCCAGCAGCTCCCTGCCCGGGACAGGGTCCGGCGGGGAGCTGTTTTTT; CDR3: CASSSLPGTGSGGELFF
J: TRBJ1-1; size: NA; V: TRBV19; D: TRBD1; DNA: TGTGCCAGTAGTGGTGGACAGGGGAGTACTGAAGCTTTCTTT; CDR3: CASSGGQGSTEAFF
J: TRBJ2-7; size: NA; V: TRBV4-2; D: TRBD1; DNA: TGTGCCAGCAGCCAAGATCCGACAGGGGGCTACGAGCAGTACTTC; CDR3: CASSQDPTGGYEQYF
J: TRBJ2-1; size: NA; V: TRBV4-3; D: TRBD2; DNA: TGCGCCAGCAGCCAAGATGGGCTAGCGGGAGAATATGAGCAGTTCTTC; CDR3: CASSQDGLAGEYEQFF
J: TRBJ2-7; size: few; V: TRBV6-2/TRBV6-3; D: TRBD1; DNA: TGTGCCAGCAGCCAAGGACAGGGTCAGTACTTC; CDR3: CASSQGQGQYF
J: TRBJ1-1; size: NA; V: TRBV18; D: TRBD1; DNA: TGTGCCAGCCAAAAGACAGGGGCGATGGCTGAAGCTTTCTTT; CDR3: CASQKTGAMAEAFF
J: TRBJ1-2; size: NA; V: TRBV27; D: NA; DNA: TGTGCCAGCAGTTTATCGCTGGGACACGCTTTTTCCTTGTCCTTC; CDR3: CASSLSLGHAFSLSF
J: TRBJ2-7; size: NA; V: TRBV6-6; D: TRBD1; DNA: TGTGCCAGCAGAACCGGGACAGGGCGCGAGCAGTACTTC; CDR3: CASRTGTGREQYF
J: TRBJ1-5; size: NA; V: TRBV5-8; D: TRBD1; DNA: TGTGCCAGCAGCTTGAAACAGGGGGCGATTAGCAATCAGCCCCAGCATTTT; CDR3: CASSLKQGAISNQPQHF